The source of this TCR beta chain is a study of control samples from healthy donors and cancer patients. Per the germline V gene, CDR1 is MDHEN and CDR2 is SYDVKM. Trimming stripped 7 bases from V and 4 bases from J, with 10 bases between. The CDR3 contains 12 residues. The table came from immunoSEQ multiplex PCR; TCRdb's copy has only in-frame clones and leaves some out. In the table there are some 130,000 clones, 80% to 95% of which are singletons. Sequenced: blood. The chain has TRBV28 and TRBJ1-2, with unresolved D. The sequence was obtained from a man aged 25 to 40 in good health. Here the CDR3 reads CASKISLYGYTF. DNA for the CDR3: TGTGCCAGCAAAATAAGCCTCTATGGCTACACCTTC.